This TCR beta chain was sequenced in a study of shared clonotypes between healthy human individuals. Assay used: immunoSEQ multiplex PCR; TCRdb lists only in-frame clones, some missing. The repertoire has hundreds of thousands of clones, roughly 98% of them found once; the top ten carry 0.25% to 0.35%. CD45RO-negative CD8 cells positively selected for CCR7 made up the naive population, which excluded terminally differentiated effector memory CD45RA+ cells. V gave up 1 base and J gave up 6 bases, with 13 bases separating them. CDR3 length: 14 amino acids. The V gene's germline CDR1 is SGHDT and CDR2 YYEEEE. Study-level points and caveats: Sequencing depth was a factor that was expected to affect clonotype sharing among donors. On the whole, naive subsets had larger estimated richness than memory subsets had. Relative to their counterparts shared across all four donors, non-shared clonotypes exhibited diminished generation probabilities. Only blood samples were collected, and tissue repertoires likely differ.

A note on this clone: The target antigen is unknown.

The sample comprised naive CD8+ T cells sorted from blood. The source is a man aged 25 to 45 in good health. J is TRBJ1-2 and V is TRBV5-6; D might be TRBD1 (5 bases). CDR3 amino acids: CASSLIQVGDGYTF. DNA for the CDR3: TGTGCCAGCAGCTTGATACAGGTGGGAGATGGCTACACCTTC.